These 30 T cell receptor beta chains originate from one sample sequenced in a study of CD8 T cells in Susac syndrome. RNA was extracted with the RNeasy kit, and a quantity of 0.5 to 1 ug was reverse transcribed using random hexamers. MiXCR, applied by TCRdb to the immunoSEQ multiplex PCR reads, yields one record per CDR3 protein. The table records 100,000 to 150,000 distinct CDR3 sequences, about 96% of them present only once. Sequenced sample: CD4+ T cells from PBMCs. The source is a human donor in good health.

The chain couples TRBV27 to TRBJ2-2, with D possibly being TRBD2 (6 bases). This CDR3 is built from 16 residues. CDR1 is MNHEY, CDR2 SMNVEV, per germline (reference sequence). Trimming removed 7 bases from V and 6 bases from J, with 21 bases in between. The CDR3 here is CASTLTKRAGPGELFF. Here the CDR3 DNA reads TGTGCCAGCACCCTTACCAAGCGGGCGGGCCCCGGGGAGCTGTTTTTT.

The rearrangement joins TRBV6-5 to TRBJ2-1; D gene uncertain. The CDR3 is 11 residues long. V was clipped by 0 bases and J by 8 bases, with 2 bases between them. In germline, CDR1 is MNHEY, CDR2 SVGAGI. CDR3 amino acids: CASSYSHEQFF. As DNA, the CDR3 is TGTGCCAGCAGTTACTCACATGAGCAGTTCTTC.

The CDR3 nucleotides read TGCAGCGTTGGGGGTCCTTCAGAGACCCAGTACTTC. It translates to CSVGGPSETQYF. The V and J genes are TRBV29-1 and TRBJ2-5; D call uncertain. This CDR3 is built from 12 residues. The germline V gene encodes CDR1 SQVTM and CDR2 ANQGSEA. Trimming removed 4 bases at V and 4 bases at J, with 10 bases between.

A single count supports this clonotype. The chain is built from TRBV21-1 and TRBJ2-5; TRBD1 reflects the table's D call only, with no check against the DNA. TRBV21-1 is a pseudogene segment. This CDR3 is 17 amino acids long. The CDR3: CASSRQSEASIEETQYF. The CDR3 DNA is TGTGCCAGCAGCAGACAGAGCGAGGCCTCGATCGAAGAGACCCAGTACTTC.

The genes are TRBV2 and TRBJ2-4; a possible D gene is TRBD1 (5 bases). Trimming left V 6 bases short and J 2 bases short, with 17 bases between. The length of the CDR3 is 16 residues. Germline V lookup: CDR1 SNHLY, CDR2 FYNNEI. For the CDR3, the DNA is TGTGCCAGCAGCAAGGAAGGGGTGGTGACCAAAAACATTCAGTACTTC. Translating gives CASSKEGVVTKNIQYF. The full variable domain, its missing parts supplied by reference TRBV2 and TRBJ2-4, is EPEVTQTPSHQVTQMGQEVILRCVPISNHLYFYWYRQILGQKVEFLVSFYNNEISEKSEIFDDQFSVERPDGSNFTLKIRSTKLEDSAMYFCASSKEGVVTKNIQYFGAGTRLSVL.

The chain links TRBV20-1 to TRBJ2-1; 16 bases line up with TRBD2. The CDR3 is made up of 15 amino acids. Germline-derived CDR1 and CDR2 are DFQATT and SNEGSKA (reference sequence). Trimming at V came to 1 base and at J to 7 bases, leaving 1 base not matched to a gene. CDR3 in amino acids: CSARGGLAGGNEQFF. In DNA, the CDR3 is TGCAGTGCTAGAGGGGGACTAGCGGGAGGGAATGAGCAGTTCTTC.

The table lists this clonotype with a few counts. CDR3 coding DNA: TGTGCCAGCAGCCTCGGGCCAGCAAACACTGAAGCTTTCTTT. It codes for CASSLGPANTEAFF. The genes are TRBV7-2 and TRBJ1-1; the D is unclear. The CDR3 is 14 residues long. V was cut by 5 bases and J by 2 bases, with 12 bases left in between. Germline CDR1 and CDR2: SGHTA and FQGNSA.

This chain links TRBV18 with TRBJ1-4; D not certain. V lost 3 bases and J 4 bases, leaving 9 bases between the germline ends. The germline V gene encodes CDR1 KGHSH and CDR2 LQKENI. The CDR3 has 14 amino acids. The CDR3 loop is CASSPPPDNEKLFF. The CDR3 DNA reads as TGTGCCAGCTCACCGCCGCCCGATAATGAAAAACTGTTTTTT.

The chain carries TRBV12-3 or TRBV12-4 and TRBJ1-5, with D unresolved. There are 15 residues in the CDR3. The V end lost 1 base, the J end lost 0 bases, and 7 bases lay between the germline ends. In DNA form, the CDR3 reads TGTGCCAGCAGTTTAGTGCCATTTAGCAATCAGCCCCAGCATTTT. Its translation: CASSLVPFSNQPQHF.

The DNA for the CDR3 is TGTGCCAGCAGCGTAGGATCGGGAGGTCCCACCGGGGAGCTGTTTTTT. It is translated as CASSVGSGGPTGELFF. V is TRBV9 and J is TRBJ2-2; 7 bases match TRBD2. This CDR3 has 16 amino acids. CDR1 is SGDLS, CDR2 YYNGEE, per germline. V lost 0 bases, J lost 4 bases, and 6 bases stayed unmatched.

The V gene is TRBV28, the J gene TRBJ2-6; D unclear. CDR1 and CDR2 from the germline V gene are MDHEN and SYDVKM. Trimming took 4 bases from V and 12 from J, leaving 7 bases between them. This CDR3 contains 11 residues. The CDR3 DNA follows: TGTGCCAGCAGTTCCCTCGGCGTCCTGACTTTC. Protein: CASSSLGVLTF.

This clonotype came up a few times. The rearrangement links TRBV19 to TRBJ2-1; D unresolved. Germline CDR1 reads LNHDA; CDR2 reads SQIVND (reference sequence). CDR3 length: 11 amino acids. Trimming shortened V by 5 bases and J by 3 bases, and 2 bases separated the two germline ends. CDR3 amino acids: CASSDYNEQFF. CDR3 nucleotides: TGTGCCAGTAGTGACTACAATGAGCAGTTCTTC.

The J gene is TRBJ2-7, the V gene TRBV6-5; 12 bases line up with TRBD2. This CDR3 region has 15 residues. The junction had 0 bases not matched to a gene; V was cut back by 2 bases and J by 1 base. Germline CDR1 and CDR2: MNHEY and SVGAGI. The CDR3 nucleotides read TGTGCCAGCAGTTACCTAGCGGGAGGGTCCTACGAGCAGTACTTC. It specifies CASSYLAGGSYEQYF.

This chain links TRBV28 with TRBJ1-5, with D unclear. CDR1 and CDR2 (germline): MDHEN, SYDVKM. V lost 6 bases to trimming and J lost 7 bases, with 19 bases between them. This CDR3 comprises 15 residues. CDR3 sequence (DNA): TGTGCCAGCAGAGCCTTCGGGGATGTTGGGCAGCCCCAGCATTTT. Its translation is CASRAFGDVGQPQHF.

This chain links TRBV12-3 or TRBV12-4 with TRBJ1-5, with 9 bases fitting TRBD1. V dropped 8 bases and J dropped 1; count of bases not matched to a gene: 6. The CDR3 totals 15 residues. The CDR3 loop reads CASSRTGVSNQPQHF. The DNA for the CDR3 is TGTGCCAGCTCCAGGACAGGGGTAAGCAATCAGCCCCAGCATTTT.

The rearrangement links TRBV2 to TRBJ2-3; 7 bases align to TRBD1. The CDR3 contains 14 residues. The ends lost 7 bases at V and 3 bases at J; junction bases unmatched: 7. The germline V gene encodes CDR1 SNHLY and CDR2 FYNNEI. This CDR3 is CASNPGQSTDTQYF. DNA of the CDR3: TGTGCCAGCAACCCGGGACAGAGTACAGATACGCAGTATTTT.

The sample holds a few counts of this clonotype. This sequence joins TRBV18 and TRBJ2-5; D is undetermined. Trimming cost V 0 bases and J 1 base, with 3 bases left between them. CDR3 size: 13 residues. Germline CDR1 is KGHSH and CDR2 is LQKENI. CDR3 protein: CASSPPVQETQYF. CDR3 DNA sequence: TGTGCCAGCTCACCACCTGTCCAAGAGACCCAGTACTTC.

This clonotype was picked up a small number of times. The chain recombines TRBV4-2 with TRBJ1-3; TRBD1 might be the D (5 bases). The CDR3 has 16 amino acids. V dropped 1 base and J dropped 2 bases, with 12 bases sitting between them. CDR1 LGHNA and CDR2 YNFKEQ come from the germline V gene. The CDR3 coding sequence is TGTGCCAGCAGCCAAGGTCCCGGGACGGCTGGAAACACCATATATTTT. It encodes CASSQGPGTAGNTIYF.

V gene TRBV5-1 combines with J gene TRBJ2-5; 10 bases fit TRBD2. The CDR3 sequence is 15 residues long. V lost 0 bases, J lost 4 bases, and 3 bases stayed unmatched. Germline loops: CDR1 SGHRS, CDR2 YFSETQ. Here the CDR3 reads CASSLVSGRGETQYF. The CDR3 bases are TGCGCCAGCAGCTTGGTCAGCGGGAGGGGAGAGACCCAGTACTTC.

CDR3 loop: CASTLRPGQKKLFF. The CDR3 DNA reads TGTGCCAGCACCCTCCGCCCCGGACAGAAAAAACTGTTTTTT. This chain uses TRBV3-1 with TRBJ1-4; D perhaps matches TRBD1 (6 bases). Germline V gene lookup returns CDR1 LGHDT and CDR2 YNNKEL (reference sequence). V lost 7 bases and J lost 9, with 18 bases in between. This CDR3 comprises 14 residues.

The chain has TRBV29-1 and TRBJ1-2; no clear D. V gave up 8 bases and J gave up 6 bases, with 13 bases separating them. The CDR3 runs 11 residues. The V gene's germline CDR1 is SQVTM and CDR2 ANQGSEA. The CDR3 reads CSTSGVNGYTF. The CDR3 DNA follows: TGCAGCACCTCAGGAGTGAATGGCTACACCTTC. The full variable domain, completed using reference TRBV29-1 and TRBJ1-2, is SAVISQKPSRDICQRGTSLTIQCQVDSQVTMMFWYRQQPGQSLTLIATANQGSEATYESGFVIDKFPISRPNLTFSTLTVSNMSPEDSSIYLCSTSGVNGYTFGSGTRLTVV.

The chain has TRBV15 and TRBJ1-1; 12 nucleotides match TRBD1. Germline assignment: CDR1 LNHNV and CDR2 YYDKDF (reference sequence). This CDR3 spans 16 amino acids. V lost 1 base and J lost 3; bases outside the gene matches: 3. The CDR3: CATSRGGQGAYTEAFF. The CDR3 region has the DNA TGTGCCACCAGCAGAGGGGGACAGGGGGCGTACACTGAAGCTTTCTTT.

V usage is TRBV19 and J usage is TRBJ2-7; 7 bases are a match to TRBD1. The CDR3 is made up of 16 amino acids. Looked up from germline, CDR1 is LNHDA and CDR2 is SQIVND (reference sequence). V shed 3 bases, J shed 3 bases, and the junction held 11 bases outside the gene matches. Here the CDR3 DNA reads TGTGCCAGTAGTATTGGATGGGGACAGCCAAACTACGAGCAGTACTTC. It translates to CASSIGWGQPNYEQYF.

DNA of the CDR3: TGTGCCAGCAGCTTAGGGGATTACAACTTTCGCAATGAGCAGTTCTTC. Encoded protein: CASSLGDYNFRNEQFF. The V call is TRBV7-9, the J call TRBJ2-1, with D uncertain. Germline values: CDR1 SEHNR, CDR2 FQNEAQ (reference sequence). The length of the CDR3 is 16 residues. The V end was cut by 1 base, the J end by 6 bases, with 16 bases between. Together with reference TRBV7-9 and TRBJ2-1, the CDR3 gives the full variable domain: DTGVSQNPRHKITKRGQNVTFRCDPISEHNRLYWYRQTLGQGPEFLTYFQNEAQLEKSRLLSDRFSAERPKGSFSTLEIQRTEQGDSAMYLCASSLGDYNFRNEQFFGPGTRLTVL.

The chain is built from TRBV6-1 and TRBJ1-5, with TRBD1 as a possible D gene (6 bases). V lost 7 bases and J 0 bases, leaving 19 bases between the germline ends. CDR1 and CDR2 (germline): MNHNS, SASEGT. This CDR3 has 17 amino acids. The CDR3 here is CASKGQGRPYSNQPQHF. The CDR3 DNA is TGTGCCAGCAAGGGGCAGGGGAGGCCCTATAGCAATCAGCCCCAGCATTTT.

The chain recombines TRBV28 with TRBJ1-1, with D unresolved. Germline values: CDR1 MDHEN, CDR2 SYDVKM. The CDR3 loop spans 14 amino acids. The V gene lost 2 bases and the J gene lost 1 base, with 8 bases spanning the gap. The CDR3 nucleotides read TGTGCCAGCAGTTTACTGGCAGAGAACACTGAAGCTTTCTTT. Its protein product is CASSLLAENTEAFF.

The rearrangement uses TRBV27 and TRBJ2-7; TRBD1 matches 8 bases. Germline values: CDR1 MNHEY, CDR2 SMNVEV (reference sequence). V lost 5 bases and J lost 5; bases outside the gene matches: 8. CDR3 length: 14 residues. The CDR3 DNA is TGTGCCAGCAGTCAAGACAGGGGTGGCAACGAGCAGTACTTC. Amino acid sequence: CASSQDRGGNEQYF.

J is TRBJ2-7 and V is TRBV2; 7 bases fit TRBD1. The CDR3 contains 14 residues. CDR1 is SNHLY and CDR2 is FYNNEI in the germline V gene. J was trimmed by 2 bases and V by 8 bases; bases with no gene match: 9. This chain's CDR3 is CASGRDSVAYEQYF. In DNA form, the CDR3 reads TGTGCCAGCGGCCGGGACAGCGTGGCCTACGAGCAGTACTTC. Based on the CDR3 plus reference TRBV2 and TRBJ2-7, the full variable domain is EPEVTQTPSHQVTQMGQEVILRCVPISNHLYFYWYRQILGQKVEFLVSFYNNEISEKSEIFDDQFSVERPDGSNFTLKIRSTKLEDSAMYFCASGRDSVAYEQYFGPGTRLTVT.

This rearrangement joins TRBV5-1 to TRBJ2-1, with 7 bases identical to TRBD2. CDR1 is SGHRS, CDR2 YFSETQ, per germline. The CDR3 runs 15 residues. V lost 0 bases to trimming and J lost 2 bases; unmatched junction nucleotides: 2. CDR3 protein: CASSLGSGPYNEQFF. CDR3 DNA: TGCGCCAGCAGCTTGGGTAGCGGGCCCTACAATGAGCAGTTCTTC.

The chain has TRBV2 and TRBJ1-1, with 9 bases fitting TRBD1. The CDR3 runs 14 residues. The ends lost 5 bases at V and 4 bases at J; junction bases unmatched: 5. CDR1 is SNHLY, CDR2 FYNNEI, per germline. The DNA for the CDR3 is TGTGCCAGCAGTACGGGACAGGGCATCACTGAAGCTTTCTTT. Its protein product is CASSTGQGITEAFF.